This T cell receptor beta chain was profiled in a study of neurological immune-mediated disorders. The CDR3 spans 16 residues. V lost 1 base, J lost 2 bases, and 15 bases lay in between. In germline, CDR1 is LNHNV, CDR2 YYDKDF (reference sequence). This clonotype occurred many times. A 10-nucleotide random UMI tagged transcripts in template-switch 5'RACE cDNA synthesis. TCRdb reanalysed the 5' RACE reads using MiXCR and keeps one entry per CDR3 protein. The table has about 66,000 distinct CDR3 sequences, less than 4% seen once; the top ten hold 1% to 1.5%. Input material: PBMCs. This chain joins TRBV15 and TRBJ2-7; a possible D gene is TRBD2 (6 bases). The TCR sequence derives from a man younger than 40 with multiple sclerosis. The CDR3 nucleotides are TGTGCCACCAGCAGAGGCGGCGGGGCTTACCCCTACGAGCAGTACTTC. It is translated as CATSRGGGAYPYEQYF.